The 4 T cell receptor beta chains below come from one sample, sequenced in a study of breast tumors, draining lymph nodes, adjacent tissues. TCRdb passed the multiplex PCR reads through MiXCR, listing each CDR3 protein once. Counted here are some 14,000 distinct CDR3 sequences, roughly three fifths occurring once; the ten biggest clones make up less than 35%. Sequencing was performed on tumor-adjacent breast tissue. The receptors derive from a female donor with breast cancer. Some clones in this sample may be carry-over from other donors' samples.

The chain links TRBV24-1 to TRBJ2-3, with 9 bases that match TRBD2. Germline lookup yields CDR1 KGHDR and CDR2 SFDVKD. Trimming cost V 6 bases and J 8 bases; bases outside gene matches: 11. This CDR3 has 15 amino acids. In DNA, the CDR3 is TGTGCCACCAGTCGTAAAGCGGGAGGCCGCCGTACGCAGTATTTT. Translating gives CATSRKAGGRRTQYF.

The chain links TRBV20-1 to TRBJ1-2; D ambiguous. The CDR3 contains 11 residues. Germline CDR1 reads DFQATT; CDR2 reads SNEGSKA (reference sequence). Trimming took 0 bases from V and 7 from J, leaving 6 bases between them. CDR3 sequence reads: CSAREAGGYTF. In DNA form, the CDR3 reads TGCAGTGCTAGAGAGGCAGGTGGCTACACCTTC.

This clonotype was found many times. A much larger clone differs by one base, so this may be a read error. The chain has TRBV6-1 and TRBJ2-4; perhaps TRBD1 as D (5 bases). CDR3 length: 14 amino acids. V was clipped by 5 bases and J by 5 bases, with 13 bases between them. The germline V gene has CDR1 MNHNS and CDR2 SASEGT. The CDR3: CASSQGRRQNIQYF. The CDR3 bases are TGTGCCAGCAGTCAGGGTCGTAGACAAAACATTCAGTACTTC.

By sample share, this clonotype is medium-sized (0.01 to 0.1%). CDR3: CASSQVPPGGYGYTF. The CDR3 DNA reads as TGTGCCAGCAGCCAAGTGCCCCCCGGGGGCTATGGCTACACCTTC. The chain carries TRBV4-2 and TRBJ1-2; a possible D gene is TRBD1 (5 bases). The germline gives CDR1 LGHNA, CDR2 YNFKEQ. CDR3 length: 15 residues. Trimming removed 1 base from V and 4 bases from J, with 13 bases in between.